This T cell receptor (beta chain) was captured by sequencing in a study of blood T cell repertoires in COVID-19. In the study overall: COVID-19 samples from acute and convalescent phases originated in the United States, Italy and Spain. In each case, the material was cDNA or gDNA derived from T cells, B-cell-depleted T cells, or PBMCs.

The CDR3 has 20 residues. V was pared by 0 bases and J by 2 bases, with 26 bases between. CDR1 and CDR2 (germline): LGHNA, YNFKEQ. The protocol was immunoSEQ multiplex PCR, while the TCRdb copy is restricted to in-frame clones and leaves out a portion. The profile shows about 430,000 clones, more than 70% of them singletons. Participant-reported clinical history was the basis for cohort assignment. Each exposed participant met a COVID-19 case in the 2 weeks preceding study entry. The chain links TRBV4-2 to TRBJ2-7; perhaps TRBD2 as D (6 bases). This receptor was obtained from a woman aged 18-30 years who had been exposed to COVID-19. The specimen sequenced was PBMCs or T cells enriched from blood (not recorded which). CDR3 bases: TGTGCCAGCAGCCAAGACCCGCACAGTTCCCCCCGGAGGGAACCCTACGAGCAGTACTTC. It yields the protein CASSQDPHSSPRREPYEQYF.